Following are 13 T cell receptor beta chains from one sample sequenced in a study of graft-versus-host responses after intestinal transplantation. Using immunoSEQ multiplex PCR, the repertoire was profiled, and TCRdb retains in-frame clones only, with some absent. This table has 9,000 to 13,000 clones, roughly 80% appearing once. Investigators treated the graft tissue so that it released intraepithelial and lamina propria lymphocytes. The sample was ileum tissue, taken 23 days after intestinal transplant. The receptors were sampled from a human patient who received an intestinal transplant, so some T cells may come from the graft donor.

V usage is TRBV6-5 and J usage is TRBJ2-3; D uncertain. This CDR3 comprises 14 residues. V lost 2 bases to trimming and J lost 2 bases, with 8 bases between them. Germline V gene sequence: CDR1 MNHEY, CDR2 SVGAGI. CDR3 nucleotide sequence: TGTGCCAGCAGTTACACCTCTTTCACAGATACGCAGTATTTT. It codes for CASSYTSFTDTQYF.

V is TRBV5-4 and J is TRBJ1-1, with D perhaps matching TRBD1 (5 bases). The CDR3 spans 12 residues. Trimming left V 4 bases short and J 12 bases short, with 16 bases between. In germline, CDR1 is SGHNT, CDR2 YYREEE (reference sequence). The CDR3 region is CASSPGGLKTFF. The CDR3 region has the DNA TGTGCCAGCAGCCCCGGGGGACTGAAGACTTTCTTT.

The chain recombines TRBV11-2 with TRBJ2-7; possibly TRBD1 for D (5 bases). V shed 5 bases and J shed 0 bases, with 11 bases lying between them. CDR1 and CDR2 from the germline V gene are SGHAT and FQNNGV. The CDR3 is 14 amino acids. CDR3: CASSLTTASYEQYF. The CDR3 nucleotides read TGTGCCAGCAGCCTGACGACAGCCTCCTACGAGCAGTACTTC.

The chain employs TRBV4-3 and TRBJ2-2; no definite D call. CDR3 length equals 14 residues. V was pared by 2 bases and J by 6 bases, with 10 bases between. Germline values: CDR1 LGHNA, CDR2 YSLEER. Here the CDR3 reads CASSQPFQAGELFF. DNA of the CDR3: TGCGCCAGCAGCCAACCTTTTCAGGCCGGGGAGCTGTTTTTT.

V and J are TRBV4-3 and TRBJ2-2; maybe TRBD2 (6 bases). Trimming removed 0 bases from V and 7 bases from J, with 9 bases in between. The germline gives CDR1 LGHNA, CDR2 YSLEER. This CDR3 is built from 14 residues. In DNA form, the CDR3 reads TGCGCCAGCAGCCAAGATGGAGGGAACGGGGAGCTGTTTTTT. This codes for CASSQDGGNGELFF.

Worth noting for this clone: Relative to the germline gene, one junction end is altered; a read error may explain this. The chain carries TRBV6-5 and TRBJ2-5; D possibly matches TRBD1 or TRBD2 (5 bases each). Germline CDR1 is MNHEY and CDR2 is SVGAGI. The CDR3 runs to 15 residues. The CDR3 loop is CASSARDRDGETRYF. The CDR3 bases are TGTGCCAGCAGTGCCCGGGACCGAGATGGAGAGACCCGGTACTTC.

By share, this clone ranks as large. Other DNA sequences in the sample encode the same CDR3. The J gene is TRBJ2-7, the V gene TRBV7-6; D is ambiguous. Germline loops: CDR1 SGHVS, CDR2 FNYEAQ. The CDR3 totals 16 residues. V was pared by 5 bases and J by 5 bases, with 22 bases between. This chain's CDR3 is CASSPREHGDYNEQYF. Here the CDR3 DNA reads TGTGCCAGCAGCCCGCGTGAACACGGTGATTACAACGAGCAGTACTTC.

The J gene is TRBJ2-7, the V gene TRBV7-9; 9 bases match TRBD1. CDR3 size: 15 residues. Germline CDR1 and CDR2: SEHNR and FQNEAQ (reference sequence). V lost 5 bases, J lost 4 bases, and 9 bases stayed unmatched. The CDR3 coding sequence is TGTGCCAGCAGCGCGCCACGGGACAGGGATTACGAGCAGTACTTC. This translates into CASSAPRDRDYEQYF.

This rearrangement joins TRBV5-1 to TRBJ1-3, with D tentatively TRBD1 (5 bases). There are 19 residues in the CDR3. Trimming left V 1 base short and J 0 bases short, with 20 bases between. Germline V CDR1 and CDR2: SGHRS, YFSETQ. CDR3 in amino acids: CASSLQGEFSLFSGNTIYF. CDR3 bases: TGCGCCAGCAGCTTGCAGGGAGAGTTCTCTTTATTCTCTGGAAACACCATATATTTT.

The J gene is TRBJ1-5, the V gene TRBV30; D uncertain. Germline CDR1 is GTSNPN and CDR2 is SVGIG (reference sequence). The CDR3 consists of 15 residues. V lost 1 base to trimming and J lost 1 base, with 11 bases between them. CDR3: CAWSEGGLSNQPQHF. The CDR3 nucleotides are TGTGCCTGGAGTGAGGGAGGGTTGAGCAATCAGCCCCAGCATTTT. Filled out from reference TRBV30 and TRBJ1-5, the complete variable domain reads SQTIHQWPATLVQPVGSPLSLECTVEGTSNPNLYWYRQAAGRGLQLLFYSVGIGQISSEVPQNLSASRPQDRQFILSSKKLLLSDSGFYLCAWSEGGLSNQPQHFGDGTRLSIL.

The chain joins TRBV4-3 to TRBJ1-1; D may be TRBD1 (6 bases). Looked up from germline, CDR1 is LGHNA and CDR2 is YSLEER. Trimming took off 0 bases at V and 6 bases at J, with 14 bases between the two ends. The CDR3 contains 15 residues. The CDR3 region is CASSQDPPGAAEAFF. The CDR3 bases are TGCGCCAGCAGCCAAGATCCTCCGGGGGCCGCTGAAGCTTTCTTT.

The rearrangement links TRBV28 to TRBJ1-5; 10 bases are shared with TRBD1. CDR3 size: 18 residues. J was trimmed by 0 bases and V by 7 bases; bases with no gene match: 12. Germline CDR1 reads MDHEN; CDR2 reads SYDVKM. The CDR3 spells CASTGVRDRGYSNQPQHF. CDR3 in DNA: TGTGCCAGCACTGGAGTCCGGGACAGGGGTTATAGCAATCAGCCCCAGCATTTT.

The CDR3 protein is CASSGSRDRGLGTDTQYF. CDR3 DNA sequence: TGTGCCAGCAGCGGTTCTCGGGACAGGGGGCTGGGCACAGATACGCAGTATTTT. The chain combines TRBV25-1 with TRBJ2-3; 12 bases fit TRBD1. Per germline, CDR1 MGHDK and CDR2 SYGVNS. The J segment lost 1 base and the V segment lost 6 bases, leaving 11 bases of the junction unmatched. The CDR3 has 18 residues.